A single sample is the source of the 7 T cell receptor beta chains below, sequenced in a study of shared clonotypes between healthy human individuals. The data were produced by immunoSEQ multiplex PCR, yet TCRdb's version contains in-frame clones alone and is incomplete. The sample lists approximately 340,000 clones; more than 60% were seen once. The specimen sequenced was memory CD4+ T cells sorted from blood. The subset denotes: CD45RA-negative fraction. The origin of the receptors is a young man in good health.

The chain recombines TRBV5-1 with TRBJ2-7; D might be TRBD1 or TRBD2, each matching 5 bases. In germline, CDR1 is SGHRS, CDR2 YFSETQ. This CDR3 has 15 amino acids. Deletions cut 4 bases from V and 0 bases from J, with 14 bases between. CDR3 region: CASSITGGSSYEQYF. CDR3 sequence (DNA): TGCGCCAGCAGCATTACTGGGGGTAGCTCCTACGAGCAGTACTTC.

This chain uses TRBV19 with TRBJ1-2, with D hard to call. Germline V CDR1 and CDR2: LNHDA, SQIVND (reference sequence). The length of the CDR3 is 15 residues. The V end lost 5 bases, the J end lost 4 bases, and 17 bases lay between the germline ends. The CDR3 protein is CASSPLHGVGYGYTF. Written as DNA, the CDR3 is TGTGCCAGTAGTCCCCTCCACGGGGTGGGCTATGGCTACACCTTC.

The J gene is TRBJ1-1, the V gene TRBV7-2, with a weak D call TRBD1 (6 bases). Germline CDR1 reads SGHTA; CDR2 reads FQGNSA. The CDR3 covers 14 residues. With 6 bases removed from V and 4 bases from J, the gap between germline ends came to 15 bases. The CDR3 DNA is TGTGCCAGCAGTCTACAGGGCGAGGGCACTGAAGCTTTCTTT. It is translated as CASSLQGEGTEAFF. The whole variable domain, filled in from reference TRBV7-2 and TRBJ1-1, reads GAGVSQSPSNKVTEKGKDVELRCDPISGHTALYWYRQSLGQGLEFLIYFQGNSAPDKSGLPSDRFSAERTGGSVSTLTIQRTQQEDSAVYLCASSLQGEGTEAFFGQGTRLTVV.

This clone was recorded once. CDR3 in amino acids: CASSLAGGFGQYF. The CDR3 bases are TGTGCCAGCAGCTTAGCGGGAGGGTTCGGGCAGTACTTC. The chain employs TRBV7-2 and TRBJ2-7; 7 bases match TRBD2. The germline V gene has CDR1 SGHTA and CDR2 FQGNSA. The CDR3 loop spans 13 amino acids. V was clipped by 0 bases and J by 9 bases; unmatched bases: 5. The entire variable domain, with the rest obtained from reference TRBV7-2 and TRBJ2-7, is as follows: GAGVSQSPSNKVTEKGKDVELRCDPISGHTALYWYRQSLGQGLEFLIYFQGNSAPDKSGLPSDRFSAERTGGSVSTLTIQRTQQEDSAVYLCASSLAGGFGQYFGPGTRLTVT.

The rearrangement joins TRBV6-1 to TRBJ1-3, with no clear D. The CDR3 has 17 residues. V gave up 0 bases and J gave up 1 base, with 13 bases separating them. Germline V gene sequence: CDR1 MNHNS, CDR2 SASEGT. The CDR3 loop is CASSEAVGRVSGNTIYF. CDR3 nucleotide sequence: TGTGCCAGCAGTGAAGCGGTAGGGCGCGTATCTGGAAACACCATATATTTT.

The genes are TRBV19 and TRBJ1-2, with unresolved D. V lost 5 bases and J lost 0, with 10 bases in between. CDR3 size: 14 residues. CDR1 is LNHDA and CDR2 is SQIVND in the germline V gene (reference sequence). CDR3 bases: TGTGCCAGTAGTTTGGTGATAGCTAACTATGGCTACACCTTC. Its translation: CASSLVIANYGYTF. The whole variable domain, filled in from reference TRBV19 and TRBJ1-2, reads DGGITQSPKYLFRKEGQNVTLSCEQNLNHDAMYWYRQDPGQGLRLIYYSQIVNDFQKGDIAEGYSVSREKKESFPLTVTSAQKNPTAFYLCASSLVIANYGYTFGSGTRLTVV.

The chain uses TRBV20-1 and TRBJ1-1, with unresolved D. The CDR3 runs 11 residues. The ends were cut back, 6 bases at V and 1 base at J, with 6 bases in the middle. Germline assignment: CDR1 DFQATT and CDR2 SNEGSKA (reference sequence). The CDR3 sequence is CSAPENTEAFF. CDR3 nucleotides: TGCAGTGCCCCAGAGAACACTGAAGCTTTCTTT.